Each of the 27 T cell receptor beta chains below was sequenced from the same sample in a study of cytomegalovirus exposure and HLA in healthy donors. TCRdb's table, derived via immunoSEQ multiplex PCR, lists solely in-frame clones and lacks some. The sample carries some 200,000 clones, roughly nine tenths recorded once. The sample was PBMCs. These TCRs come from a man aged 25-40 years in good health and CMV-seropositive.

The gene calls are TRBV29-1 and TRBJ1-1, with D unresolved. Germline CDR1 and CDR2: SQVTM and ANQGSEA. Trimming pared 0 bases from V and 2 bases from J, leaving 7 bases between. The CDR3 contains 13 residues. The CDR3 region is CSVEEDGNTEAFF. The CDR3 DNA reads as TGCAGCGTTGAAGAGGACGGAAACACTGAAGCTTTCTTT.

CDR3 in DNA: TGTGCCAGCAGCTTAGTTGGAGGTGTCCACTTTGGAGAGACCCAGTACTTC. Protein product: CASSLVGGVHFGETQYF. This chain links TRBV11-2 with TRBJ2-5; D may be TRBD2 (5 bases). The CDR3 sequence is 17 residues long. Germline lookup yields CDR1 SGHAT and CDR2 FQNNGV. The ends were cut back, 1 base at V and 4 bases at J, with 19 bases in the middle.

The DNA for the CDR3 is TGTGCCAGCTGGGGGCTCGGGGAGACCCAGTACTTC. Translated, it gives CASWGLGETQYF. V and J are TRBV6-5 and TRBJ2-5; TRBD1 is a possible D gene (6 bases). This CDR3 is 12 amino acids long. The germline CDR1 and CDR2 sequences are MNHEY and SVGAGI. Trimming cost V 8 bases and J 5 bases, with 12 bases left between them.

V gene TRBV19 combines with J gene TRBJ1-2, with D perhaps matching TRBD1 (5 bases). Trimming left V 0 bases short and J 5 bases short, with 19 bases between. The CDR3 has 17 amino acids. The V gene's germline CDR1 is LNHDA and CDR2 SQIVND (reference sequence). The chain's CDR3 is CASSIDGTALRKYGYTF. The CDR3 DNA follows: TGTGCCAGTAGTATAGATGGGACTGCCCTTCGAAAGTATGGCTACACCTTC. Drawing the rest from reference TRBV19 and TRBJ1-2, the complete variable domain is DGGITQSPKYLFRKEGQNVTLSCEQNLNHDAMYWYRQDPGQGLRLIYYSQIVNDFQKGDIAEGYSVSREKKESFPLTVTSAQKNPTAFYLCASSIDGTALRKYGYTFGSGTRLTVV.

The CDR3 DNA reads TGTGCCAGCACCTCACACAGGGGTTCCCAGCCCCAGCATTTT. Protein product: CASTSHRGSQPQHF. The rearrangement uses TRBV11-2 and TRBJ1-5, with TRBD1 matching 7 bases. Germline assignment: CDR1 SGHAT and CDR2 FQNNGV. The J segment lost 7 bases and the V segment lost 7 bases, leaving 10 bases of the junction unmatched. The CDR3 extends over 14 amino acids.

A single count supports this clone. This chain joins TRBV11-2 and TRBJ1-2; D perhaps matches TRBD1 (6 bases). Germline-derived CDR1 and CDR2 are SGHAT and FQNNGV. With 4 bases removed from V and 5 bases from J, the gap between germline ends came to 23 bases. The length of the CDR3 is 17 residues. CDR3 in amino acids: CASSSNPGSGTTYGYTF. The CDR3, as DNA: TGTGCCAGCAGCTCTAACCCCGGTTCCGGGACAACTTATGGCTACACCTTC.

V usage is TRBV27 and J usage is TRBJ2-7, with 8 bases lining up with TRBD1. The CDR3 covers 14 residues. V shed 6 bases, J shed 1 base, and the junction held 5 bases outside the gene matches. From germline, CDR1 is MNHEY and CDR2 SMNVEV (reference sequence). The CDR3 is CASRPGQVSYEQYF. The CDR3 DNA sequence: TGTGCCAGCAGACCGGGACAGGTATCCTACGAGCAGTACTTC.

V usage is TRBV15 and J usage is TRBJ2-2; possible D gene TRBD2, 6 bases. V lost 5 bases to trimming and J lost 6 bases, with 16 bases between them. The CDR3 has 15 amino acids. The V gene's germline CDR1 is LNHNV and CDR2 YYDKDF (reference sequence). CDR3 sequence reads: CATSRVTSSSGELFF. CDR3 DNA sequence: TGTGCCACCAGCCGAGTTACTAGCTCCTCCGGGGAGCTGTTTTTT.

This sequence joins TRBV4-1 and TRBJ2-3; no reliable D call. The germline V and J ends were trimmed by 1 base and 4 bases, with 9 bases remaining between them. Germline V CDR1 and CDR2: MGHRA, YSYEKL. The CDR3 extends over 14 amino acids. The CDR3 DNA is TGCGCCAGCAGCCAAGGAAAAGTTGCAGATACGCAGTATTTT. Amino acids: CASSQGKVADTQYF.

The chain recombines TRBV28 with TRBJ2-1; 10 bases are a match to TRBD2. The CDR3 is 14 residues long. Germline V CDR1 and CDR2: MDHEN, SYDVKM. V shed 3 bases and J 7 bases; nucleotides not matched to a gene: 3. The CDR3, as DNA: TGTGCCAGCAGTTTCGCTAGCGGGAGAAATGAGCAGTTCTTC. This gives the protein CASSFASGRNEQFF.

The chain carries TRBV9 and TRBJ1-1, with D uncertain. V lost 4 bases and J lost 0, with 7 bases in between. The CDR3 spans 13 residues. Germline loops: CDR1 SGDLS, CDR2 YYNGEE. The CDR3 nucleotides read TGTGCCAGCAGCTCCGACATGAACACTGAAGCTTTCTTT. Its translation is CASSSDMNTEAFF.

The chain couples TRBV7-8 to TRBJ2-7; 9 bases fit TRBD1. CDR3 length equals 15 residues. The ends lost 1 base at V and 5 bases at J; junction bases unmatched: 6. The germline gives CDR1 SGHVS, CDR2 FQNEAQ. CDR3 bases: TGTGCCAGCAGCTTAGAGGGACAGGGCTTCCACGAGCAGTACTTC. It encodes CASSLEGQGFHEQYF.

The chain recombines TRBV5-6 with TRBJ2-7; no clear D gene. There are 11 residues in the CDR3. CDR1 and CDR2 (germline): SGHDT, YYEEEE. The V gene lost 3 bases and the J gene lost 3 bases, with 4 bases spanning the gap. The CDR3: CASSYVYEQYF. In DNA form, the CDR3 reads TGTGCCAGCAGCTACGTCTACGAGCAGTACTTC.

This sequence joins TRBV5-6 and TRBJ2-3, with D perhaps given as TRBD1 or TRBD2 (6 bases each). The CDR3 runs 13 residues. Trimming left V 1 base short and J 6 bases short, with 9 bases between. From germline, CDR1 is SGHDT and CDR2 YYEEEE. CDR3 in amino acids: CASSLRGRDTQYF. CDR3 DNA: TGTGCCAGCAGCTTGCGGGGGCGGGATACGCAGTATTTT.

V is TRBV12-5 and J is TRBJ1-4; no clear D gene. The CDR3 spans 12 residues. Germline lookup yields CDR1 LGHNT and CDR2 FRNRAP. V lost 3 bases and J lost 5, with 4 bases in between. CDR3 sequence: CASGFGNEKLFF. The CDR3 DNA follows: TGTGCTAGTGGTTTCGGGAATGAAAAACTGTTTTTT.

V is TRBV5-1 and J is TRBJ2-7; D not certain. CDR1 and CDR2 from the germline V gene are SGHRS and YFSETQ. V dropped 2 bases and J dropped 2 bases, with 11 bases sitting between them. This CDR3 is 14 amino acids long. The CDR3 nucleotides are TGCGCCAGCAGCTTATGGCCGGAGACCTACGAGCAGTACTTC. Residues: CASSLWPETYEQYF. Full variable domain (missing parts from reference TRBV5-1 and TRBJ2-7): KAGVTQTPRYLIKTRGQQVTLSCSPISGHRSVSWYQQTPGQGLQFLFEYFSETQRNKGNFPGRFSGRQFSNSRSEMNVSTLELGDSALYLCASSLWPETYEQYFGPGTRLTVT.

The CDR3 nucleotides are TGTGCCAGCTCACCAGGACAGGGATTAAGGAACACTGAAGCTTTCTTT. Translating it yields CASSPGQGLRNTEAFF. The rearrangement joins TRBV18 to TRBJ1-1; 8 bases fit TRBD1. The CDR3 is made up of 16 amino acids. V shed 2 bases and J 1 base; nucleotides not matched to a gene: 6. CDR1 is KGHSH and CDR2 is LQKENI in the germline V gene.

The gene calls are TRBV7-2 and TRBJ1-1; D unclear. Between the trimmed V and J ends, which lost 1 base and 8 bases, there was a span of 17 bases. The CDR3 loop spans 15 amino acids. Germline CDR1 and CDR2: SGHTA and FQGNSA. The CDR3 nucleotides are TGTGCCAGCAGCTTAGATCCGTTTGGGAATCGCGAAGCTTTCTTT. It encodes CASSLDPFGNREAFF.

The CDR3 reads CASSLWEKETQYF. CDR3 nucleotide sequence: TGTGCCAGCAGCTTATGGGAAAAAGAGACCCAGTACTTC. This rearrangement joins TRBV11-3 to TRBJ2-5; D gene ambiguous. The CDR3 runs 13 residues. V lost 2 bases, J lost 3 bases, and 7 bases lay in between. Germline CDR1 and CDR2: SGHNT and YENEEA.

The CDR3 DNA reads as TGTGCCAGCAGCCCGGACTGGAGTCAAAATCAGCCCCAGCATTTT. Its translation is CASSPDWSQNQPQHF. The genes are TRBV6-5 and TRBJ1-5; D gene ambiguous. Germline V CDR1 and CDR2: MNHEY, SVGAGI. The CDR3 runs 15 residues. Trimming took off 6 bases at V and 4 bases at J, with 16 bases between the two ends.

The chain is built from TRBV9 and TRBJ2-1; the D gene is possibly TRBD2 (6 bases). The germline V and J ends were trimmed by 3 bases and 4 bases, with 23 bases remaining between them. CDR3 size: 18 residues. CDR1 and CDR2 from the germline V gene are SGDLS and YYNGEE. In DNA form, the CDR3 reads TGTGCCAGCAGCGCCCTCCGGACTGGAGCGGGTGGTTACAATGAGCAGTTCTTC. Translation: CASSALRTGAGGYNEQFF.

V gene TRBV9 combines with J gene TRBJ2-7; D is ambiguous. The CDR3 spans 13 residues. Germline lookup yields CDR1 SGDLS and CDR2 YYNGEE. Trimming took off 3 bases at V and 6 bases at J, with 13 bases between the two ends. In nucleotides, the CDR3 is TGTGCCAGCAGCGCCGACGCTTCAGGCGAGCAGTACTTC. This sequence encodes CASSADASGEQYF.

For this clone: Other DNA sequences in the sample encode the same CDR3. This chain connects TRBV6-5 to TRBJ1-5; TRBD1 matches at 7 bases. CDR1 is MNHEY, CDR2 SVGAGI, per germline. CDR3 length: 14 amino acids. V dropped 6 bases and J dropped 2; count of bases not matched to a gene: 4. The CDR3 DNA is TGTGCCAGCAGCCGACAGGGAGGCAATCAGCCCCAGCATTTT. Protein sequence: CASSRQGGNQPQHF.

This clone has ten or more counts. The CDR3 nucleotides are TGCGCCAGCAGCTCGACACAGGGAAGGCATGGCTACACCTTC. It translates to CASSSTQGRHGYTF. The J gene is TRBJ1-2, the V gene TRBV4-1; possible D gene TRBD1, 6 bases. Trimming stripped 5 bases from V and 6 bases from J, with 16 bases between. Looked up from germline, CDR1 is MGHRA and CDR2 is YSYEKL. This CDR3 is built from 14 residues.

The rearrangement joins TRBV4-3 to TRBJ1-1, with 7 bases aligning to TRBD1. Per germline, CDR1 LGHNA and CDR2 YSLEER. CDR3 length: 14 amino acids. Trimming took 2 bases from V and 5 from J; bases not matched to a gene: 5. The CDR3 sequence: CASSQMTGRTEAFF. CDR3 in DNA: TGCGCCAGCAGCCAAATGACAGGGCGGACTGAAGCTTTCTTT.

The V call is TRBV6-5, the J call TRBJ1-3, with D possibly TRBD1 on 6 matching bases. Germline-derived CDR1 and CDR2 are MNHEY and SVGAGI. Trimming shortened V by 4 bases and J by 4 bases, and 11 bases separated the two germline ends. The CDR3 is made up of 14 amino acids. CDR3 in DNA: TGTGCCAGCAGTTCCGGGCAGGGGGGAAACACCATATATTTT. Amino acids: CASSSGQGGNTIYF.

The CDR3 sequence: CASSSAGEQYF. CDR3 nucleotides: TGCGCCAGCAGCTCTGCCGGCGAGCAGTACTTC. The chain recombines TRBV5-1 with TRBJ2-7, with unresolved D. The V end was cut by 3 bases, the J end by 6 bases, with 7 bases between. This CDR3 has 11 residues. CDR1 and CDR2 from the germline V gene are SGHRS and YFSETQ.